Sequencing of this T cell receptor (beta chain) was carried out in a study of spatial heterogeneity in lung cancer. Study context: Alpha-chain sequences were consistently detected in smaller numbers than beta-chain sequences. In raw reads, more than 9.5 appearances on average were recorded for each unique TCR and UMI combination. General study findings and limits: Blood contained ubiquitous expanded tumor TCRs more at resection than at follow-up.

Comment on this clonotype: No antigen is known for it.

TCRdb independently ran MiXCR on the 5' RACE reads; one entry per CDR3 protein. The sample includes about 82,000 distinct CDR3 sequences, roughly 12% of them seen just once. Specified time point: sample taken at primary tumor resection. Researchers sequenced whole RNA taken from tumor, nontumor lung or frozen PBMC without sorting. The length of the CDR3 is 16 residues. Trimming pared 1 base from V and 4 bases from J, leaving 12 bases between. Germline V gives CDR1 SGHKS, CDR2 YYEKEE (reference sequence). The source of this sequence is a male donor with early-stage non-small cell lung cancer. The specimen comprised PBMCs, sampled at surgery. The chain has TRBV5-5 and TRBJ2-6; maybe TRBD1 (5 bases). Here the CDR3 DNA reads TGTGCCAGCAGCTTGATCCCAGGGTCCGGGGCCAACGTCCTGACTTTC. Its protein product is CASSLIPGSGANVLTF.